Each of the 17 T cell receptor beta chains below was sequenced from the same sample in a study of blood T cell repertoires in COVID-19 (dated by TCRdb to the early 2020s). The method was the immunoSEQ multiplex PCR assay. TCRdb holds this immuneACCESS table with in-frame rearrangements only. Some clones are missing; in checked studies, unresolved V genes explain under half, and the rest has no known cause. In all, the sample holds more than 200,000 clones, and 80% to 90% of those were seen once. The top ten clonotypes cover over 3.5% of the sample. Sequenced sample: PBMCs or T cells enriched from blood (not recorded which). The receptors here all came from a woman in her 30s who had been exposed to COVID-19.

The chain employs TRBV19 and TRBJ2-2; possible D gene TRBD2, 6 bases. Germline values: CDR1 LNHDA, CDR2 SQIVND (reference sequence). V was clipped by 4 bases and J by 4 bases, with 19 bases between them. This CDR3 contains 17 residues. CDR3 nucleotide sequence: TGTGCCAGTAGTACCCCGTGGGAGGCCGGTGGCACCGGGGAGCTGTTTTTT. Its protein product is CASSTPWEAGGTGELFF.

The chain has TRBV12-3 or TRBV12-4 and TRBJ2-1; D perhaps matches TRBD2 (5 bases). V was cut by 4 bases and J by 11 bases, with 9 bases left in between. The length of the CDR3 is 11 residues. CDR3 sequence: CASSSSGKQFF. The CDR3, as DNA: TGTGCCAGCAGTTCCAGCGGAAAGCAGTTCTTC.

The CDR3 loop reads CASSQGVSGRRTEAFF. The CDR3 DNA follows: TGTGCCAGCAGCCAAGGGGTTTCCGGGAGGAGGACTGAAGCTTTCTTT. The chain links TRBV3-1 (or the pseudogene TRBV3-2) to TRBJ1-1; no firm D call. CDR3 length: 16 amino acids. The ends were cut back, 1 base at V and 5 bases at J, with 17 bases in the middle. Germline CDR1 LGHDT, CDR2 YNNKEL (reference sequence).

This clone was seen only a few times. This chain connects TRBV5-1 to TRBJ2-1, with 11 bases lining up with TRBD2. This CDR3 is built from 14 residues. With 4 bases clipped from V and 4 bases from J, the junction kept 1 base outside the gene matches. Germline V gene data show CDR1 as SGHRS and CDR2 as YFSETQ. In DNA form, the CDR3 reads TGCGCCAGCAGCGGGACTAGCGGATACAATGAGCAGTTCTTC. This codes for CASSGTSGYNEQFF.

This clone has just one count. The chain has TRBV27 and TRBJ2-3, with 9 nucleotides matching TRBD2. The germline V gene encodes CDR1 MNHEY and CDR2 SMNVEV (reference sequence). V dropped 7 bases and J dropped 6; count of bases not matched to a gene: 8. CDR3 length: 14 amino acids. In DNA, the CDR3 is TGTGCCAGCATCGGGCTAGCGGGACCGGATACGCAGTATTTT. Its protein is CASIGLAGPDTQYF.

The V and J genes are TRBV27 and TRBJ1-2; 10 bases are a match to TRBD1. The V and J ends lost 5 bases and 6 bases, in that order; junction bases with no gene match: 6. The CDR3 is made up of 14 amino acids. The germline V gene encodes CDR1 MNHEY and CDR2 SMNVEV (reference sequence). The CDR3 region has the DNA TGTGCCAGCAGTCCCCTGACAGGGGGCCATGGCTACACCTTC. Encoded protein: CASSPLTGGHGYTF.

This chain connects TRBV5-4 to TRBJ2-7; 9 bases align to TRBD1. Germline lookup yields CDR1 SGHNT and CDR2 YYREEE (reference sequence). Trimming removed 4 bases from V and 6 bases from J; junction bases left unmatched: 8. The CDR3 covers 14 residues. The CDR3 sequence: CASSPSGTGSEQYF. In DNA, the CDR3 is TGTGCCAGCAGCCCCTCCGGGACAGGGTCCGAGCAGTACTTC.

The V gene is TRBV5-4, the J gene TRBJ2-5; 10 bases map to TRBD2. There are 16 residues in the CDR3. After removal of 0 bases from V and 1 base from J, the junction contained 3 bases not matched to a gene. Germline CDR1 SGHNT, CDR2 YYREEE (reference sequence). CDR3 protein: CASSLGPSGSQETQYF. The CDR3 DNA sequence: TGTGCCAGCAGCTTGGGGCCTAGCGGGAGCCAAGAGACCCAGTACTTC.

The chain recombines TRBV10-3 with TRBJ2-7, with D perhaps TRBD1 (5 bases). This CDR3 region has 14 residues. CDR1 is ENHRY and CDR2 is SYGVKD in the germline V gene. V was shortened by 2 bases and J by 1 base, with 9 bases between the two germline ends. CDR3 protein: CAISERQGSYEQYF. CDR3 DNA: TGTGCCATCAGTGAGCGGCAGGGATCCTACGAGCAGTACTTC.

The rearrangement uses TRBV7-8 and TRBJ1-1; possible D gene TRBD1, 5 bases. This CDR3 has 20 residues. Trimming removed 3 bases at V and 0 bases at J, with 26 bases between. Germline CDR1 SGHVS, CDR2 FQNEAQ. CDR3 in DNA: TGTGCCAGCAGCTTGCCCCAAGCGAGGCAGGGAGGTAAGATGAACACTGAAGCTTTCTTT. Its protein is CASSLPQARQGGKMNTEAFF. The full variable domain, rest sourced from reference TRBV7-8 and TRBJ1-1, is GAGVSQSPRYKVAKRGQDVALRCDPISGHVSLFWYQQALGQGPEFLTYFQNEAQLDKSGLPSDRFFAERPEGSVSTLKIQRTQQEDSAVYLCASSLPQARQGGKMNTEAFFGQGTRLTVV.

The rearrangement uses TRBV14 and TRBJ2-1; 10 nucleotides agree with TRBD2. CDR1 and CDR2 (germline): SGHDN, FVKESK. Losses at the gene ends were 5 bases for V and 0 bases for J; bases not matched to a gene: 13. This CDR3 region has 19 residues. Here the CDR3 reads CASSTTSGFKMSSYNEQFF. The DNA for the CDR3 is TGTGCCAGCAGCACGACTAGCGGGTTCAAAATGAGCTCCTACAATGAGCAGTTCTTC.

This chain connects TRBV3-1 (or the pseudogene TRBV3-2) to TRBJ2-3, with D perhaps matching TRBD2 (6 bases). The V gene's germline CDR1 is LGHDT and CDR2 YNNKEL (reference sequence). The CDR3 length is 15 residues. V was cut by 4 bases and J by 0 bases, with 11 bases left in between. CDR3 bases: TGTGCCAGCAGCCTCGGGACTTCTAGCACAGATACGCAGTATTTT. Its translation is CASSLGTSSTDTQYF.

The chain joins TRBV5-5 to TRBJ2-5; 7 bases agree with TRBD2. Germline V lookup: CDR1 SGHKS, CDR2 YYEKEE (reference sequence). The CDR3 length is 14 residues. The V and J ends lost 3 bases and 1 base, in that order; junction bases with no gene match: 3. CDR3 DNA: TGTGCCAGCAGCTCACTAGCGCTCCAAGAGACCCAGTACTTC. The encoded protein is CASSSLALQETQYF.

CDR3 DNA: TGTGCCAGCAGAGTCGGGCAGGGGGACCGAGATAATCAGCCCCAGCATTTT. Protein product: CASRVGQGDRDNQPQHF. This chain uses TRBV27 with TRBJ1-5; 7 bases line up with TRBD1. The junction had 15 bases not matched to a gene; V was cut back by 6 bases and J by 4 bases. The germline gives CDR1 MNHEY, CDR2 SMNVEV (reference sequence). There are 17 residues in the CDR3.

This chain uses TRBV2 with TRBJ2-1, with TRBD2 identical over 11 bases. V gave up 6 bases and J gave up 12 bases; unmatched junction bases: 10. The CDR3 is 14 residues long. CDR1 SNHLY and CDR2 FYNNEI come from the germline V gene. The CDR3 region is CASRKELAGVVQFF. In nucleotides, the CDR3 is TGTGCCAGCAGGAAAGAACTAGCGGGAGTGGTGCAGTTCTTC. Combining the CDR3 with reference TRBV2 and TRBJ2-1 gives the whole variable domain EPEVTQTPSHQVTQMGQEVILRCVPISNHLYFYWYRQILGQKVEFLVSFYNNEISEKSEIFDDQFSVERPDGSNFTLKIRSTKLEDSAMYFCASRKELAGVVQFFGPGTRLTVL.

The rearrangement links TRBV30 to TRBJ2-3, with 10 nucleotides matching TRBD2. The CDR3 has 15 residues. V shed 5 bases and J 8 bases; nucleotides not matched to a gene: 13. The germline gives CDR1 GTSNPN, CDR2 SVGIG (reference sequence). The CDR3 is CAWLDQGLAGVTQYF. CDR3 nucleotides: TGTGCCTGGTTGGATCAGGGGCTAGCGGGAGTTACGCAGTATTTT. Full variable domain (outside the CDR3, taken from reference TRBV30 and TRBJ2-3): SQTIHQWPATLVQPVGSPLSLECTVEGTSNPNLYWYRQAAGRGLQLLFYSVGIGQISSEVPQNLSASRPQDRQFILSSKKLLLSDSGFYLCAWLDQGLAGVTQYFGPGTRLTVL.

The V gene is TRBV5-1, the J gene TRBJ1-2; a weak D match, TRBD1 (5 bases). Trimming took off 5 bases at V and 1 base at J, with 27 bases between the two ends. Per germline, CDR1 SGHRS and CDR2 YFSETQ. This CDR3 comprises 19 residues. The CDR3 DNA follows: TGCGCCAGCAGTTCCCGTCCTACCGGGACTCAAAAAGGTAACTATGGCTACACCTTC. It translates to CASSSRPTGTQKGNYGYTF.